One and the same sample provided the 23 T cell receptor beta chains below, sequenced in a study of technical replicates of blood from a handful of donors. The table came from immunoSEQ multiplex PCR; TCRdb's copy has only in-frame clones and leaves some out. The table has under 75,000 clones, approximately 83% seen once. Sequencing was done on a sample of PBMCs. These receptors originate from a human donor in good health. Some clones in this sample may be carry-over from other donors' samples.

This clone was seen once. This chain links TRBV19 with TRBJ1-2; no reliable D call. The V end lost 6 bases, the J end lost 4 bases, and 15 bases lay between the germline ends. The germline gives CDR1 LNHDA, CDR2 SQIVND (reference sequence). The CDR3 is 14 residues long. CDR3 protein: CASSPPGRSYGYTF. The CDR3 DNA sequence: TGTGCCAGTAGCCCCCCCGGGAGAAGCTATGGCTACACCTTC.

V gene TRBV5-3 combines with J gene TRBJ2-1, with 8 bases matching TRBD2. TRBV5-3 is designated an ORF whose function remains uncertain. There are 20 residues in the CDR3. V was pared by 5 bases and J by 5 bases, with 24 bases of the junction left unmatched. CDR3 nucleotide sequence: TGTGCCAGAAGATCTCCCCGGCGGAGCGGGAGTACTGTTCTGGACAATGAGCAGTTCTTC. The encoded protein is CARRSPRRSGSTVLDNEQFF.

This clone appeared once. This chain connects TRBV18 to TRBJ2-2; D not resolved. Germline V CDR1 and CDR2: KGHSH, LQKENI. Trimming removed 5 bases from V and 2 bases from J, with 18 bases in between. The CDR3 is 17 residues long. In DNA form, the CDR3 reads TGTGCCAGCTCATCATTGGCGGTAACCTTTAACACCGGGGAGCTGTTTTTT. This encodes CASSSLAVTFNTGELFF.

The CDR3 DNA reads TGTGCCAGCAGTGAATGGGACAGTGGGGAGACCCAGTACTTC. Protein product: CASSEWDSGETQYF. This rearrangement joins TRBV25-1 to TRBJ2-5, with 7 positions matching TRBD1. CDR1 MGHDK and CDR2 SYGVNS come from the germline V gene. The V segment lost 1 base and the J segment 5 bases; nucleotides outside the gene matches: 4. The CDR3 totals 14 residues.

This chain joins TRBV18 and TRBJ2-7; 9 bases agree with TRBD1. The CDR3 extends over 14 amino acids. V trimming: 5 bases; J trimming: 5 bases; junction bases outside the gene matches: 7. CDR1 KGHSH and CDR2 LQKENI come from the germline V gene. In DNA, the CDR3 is TGTGCCAGCTCAAATTTGGGACAGGGAAACGAGCAGTACTTC. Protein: CASSNLGQGNEQYF.

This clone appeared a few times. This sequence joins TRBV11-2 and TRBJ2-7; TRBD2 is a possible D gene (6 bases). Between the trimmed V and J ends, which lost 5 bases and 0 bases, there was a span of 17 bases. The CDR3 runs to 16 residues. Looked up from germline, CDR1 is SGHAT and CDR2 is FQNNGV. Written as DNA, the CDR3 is TGTGCCAGCAGCGGGACTCGGACCGGGAGCTCCTACGAGCAGTACTTC. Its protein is CASSGTRTGSSYEQYF. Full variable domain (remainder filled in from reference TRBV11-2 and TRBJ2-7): EAGVAQSPRYKIIEKRQSVAFWCNPISGHATLYWYQQILGQGPKLLIQFQNNGVVDDSQLPKDRFSAERLKGVDSTLKIQPAKLEDSAVYLCASSGTRTGSSYEQYFGPGTRLTVT.

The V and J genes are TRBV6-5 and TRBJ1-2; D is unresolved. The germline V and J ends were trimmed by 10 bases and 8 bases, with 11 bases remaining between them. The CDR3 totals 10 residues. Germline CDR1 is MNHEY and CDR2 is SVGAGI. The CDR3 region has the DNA TGTGCCACCCTTAGTGCCGGCTACACCTTC. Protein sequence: CATLSAGYTF.

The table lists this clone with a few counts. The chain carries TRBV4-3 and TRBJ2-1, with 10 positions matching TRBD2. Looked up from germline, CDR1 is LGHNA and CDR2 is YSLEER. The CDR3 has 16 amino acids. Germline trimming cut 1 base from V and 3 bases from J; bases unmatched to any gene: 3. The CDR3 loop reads CASSQASGSLYNEQFF. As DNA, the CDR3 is TGCGCCAGCAGCCAAGCTAGCGGGAGCCTCTACAATGAGCAGTTCTTC.

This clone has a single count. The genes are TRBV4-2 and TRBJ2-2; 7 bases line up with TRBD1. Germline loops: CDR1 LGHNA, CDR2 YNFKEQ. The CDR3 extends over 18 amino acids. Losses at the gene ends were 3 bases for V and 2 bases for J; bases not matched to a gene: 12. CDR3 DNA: TGTGCCAGCAGCCAGGACCCTGCCAGGGGGTTTAACACCGGGGAGCTGTTTTTT. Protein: CASSQDPARGFNTGELFF.

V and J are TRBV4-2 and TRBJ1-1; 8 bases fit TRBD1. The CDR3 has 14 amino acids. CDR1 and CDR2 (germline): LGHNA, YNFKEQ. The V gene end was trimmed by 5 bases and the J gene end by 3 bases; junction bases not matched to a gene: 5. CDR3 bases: TGTGCCAGCAGCAGACAGGGGTGGGACACTGAAGCTTTCTTT. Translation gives CASSRQGWDTEAFF.

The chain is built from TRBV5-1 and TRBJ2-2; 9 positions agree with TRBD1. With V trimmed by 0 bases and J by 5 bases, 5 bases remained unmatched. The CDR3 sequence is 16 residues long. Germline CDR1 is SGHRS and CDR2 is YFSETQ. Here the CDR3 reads CASSLGDRGWTGELFF. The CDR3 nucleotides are TGCGCCAGCAGCTTGGGAGACAGGGGGTGGACCGGGGAGCTGTTTTTT.

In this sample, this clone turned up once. The CDR3 sequence: CASSPQVAPNTEAFF. CDR3 coding DNA: TGTGCCAGCAGTCCCCAGGTGGCGCCGAACACTGAAGCTTTCTTT. The chain couples TRBV6-5 to TRBJ1-1; D gene ambiguous. Germline V lookup: CDR1 MNHEY, CDR2 SVGAGI. The CDR3 runs 15 residues. V lost 5 bases and J lost 1, with 14 bases in between.

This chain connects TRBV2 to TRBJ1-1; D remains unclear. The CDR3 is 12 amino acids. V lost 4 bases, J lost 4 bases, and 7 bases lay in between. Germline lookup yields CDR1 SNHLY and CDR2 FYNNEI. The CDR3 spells CASSVRGTEAFF. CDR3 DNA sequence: TGTGCCAGCAGTGTTCGAGGCACTGAAGCTTTCTTT. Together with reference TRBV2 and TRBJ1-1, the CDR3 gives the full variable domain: EPEVTQTPSHQVTQMGQEVILRCVPISNHLYFYWYRQILGQKVEFLVSFYNNEISEKSEIFDDQFSVERPDGSNFTLKIRSTKLEDSAMYFCASSVRGTEAFFGQGTRLTVV.

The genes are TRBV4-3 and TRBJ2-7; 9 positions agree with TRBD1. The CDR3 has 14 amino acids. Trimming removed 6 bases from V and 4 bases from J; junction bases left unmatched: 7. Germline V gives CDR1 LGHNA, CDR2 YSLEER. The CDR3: CASSPWTGDYEQYF. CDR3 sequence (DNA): TGCGCCAGCAGTCCTTGGACAGGGGATTACGAGCAGTACTTC.

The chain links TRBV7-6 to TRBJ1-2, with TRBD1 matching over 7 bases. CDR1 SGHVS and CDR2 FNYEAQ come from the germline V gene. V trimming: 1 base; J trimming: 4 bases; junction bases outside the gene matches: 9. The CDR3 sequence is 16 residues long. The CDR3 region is CASSLGETGLTYGYTF. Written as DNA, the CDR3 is TGTGCCAGCAGCTTAGGAGAGACAGGGCTGACCTATGGCTACACCTTC. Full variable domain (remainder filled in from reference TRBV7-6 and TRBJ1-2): GAGVSQSPRYKVTKRGQDVALRCDPISGHVSLYWYRQALGQGPEFLTYFNYEAQQDKSGLPNDRFSAERPEGSISTLTIQRTEQRDSAMYRCASSLGETGLTYGYTFGSGTRLTVV.

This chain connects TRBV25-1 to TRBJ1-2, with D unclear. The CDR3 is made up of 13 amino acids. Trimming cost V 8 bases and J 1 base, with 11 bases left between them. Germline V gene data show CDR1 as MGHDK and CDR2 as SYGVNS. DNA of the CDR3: TGTGCCAGCCAACAAGAGGGTAACTATGGCTACACCTTC. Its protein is CASQQEGNYGYTF.

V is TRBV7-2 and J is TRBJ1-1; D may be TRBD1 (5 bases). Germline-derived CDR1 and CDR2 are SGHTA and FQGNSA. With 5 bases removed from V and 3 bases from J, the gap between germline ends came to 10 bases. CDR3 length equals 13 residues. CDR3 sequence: CASSTRQHTEAFF. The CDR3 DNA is TGTGCCAGCAGCACTCGACAGCACACTGAAGCTTTCTTT.

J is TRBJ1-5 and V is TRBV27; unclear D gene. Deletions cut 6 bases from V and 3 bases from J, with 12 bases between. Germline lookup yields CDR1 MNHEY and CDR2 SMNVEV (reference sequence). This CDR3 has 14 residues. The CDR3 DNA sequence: TGTGCCAGCAGCCTACTGGGAGACAATCAGCCCCAGCATTTT. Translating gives CASSLLGDNQPQHF.

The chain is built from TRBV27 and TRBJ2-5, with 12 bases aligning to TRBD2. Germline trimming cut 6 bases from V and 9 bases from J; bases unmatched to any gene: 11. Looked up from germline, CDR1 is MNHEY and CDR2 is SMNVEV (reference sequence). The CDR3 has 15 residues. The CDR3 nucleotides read TGTGCCAGCAGAGGGACTAGCGGGCCCCCTGGGTCCCAGTACTTC. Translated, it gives CASRGTSGPPGSQYF.

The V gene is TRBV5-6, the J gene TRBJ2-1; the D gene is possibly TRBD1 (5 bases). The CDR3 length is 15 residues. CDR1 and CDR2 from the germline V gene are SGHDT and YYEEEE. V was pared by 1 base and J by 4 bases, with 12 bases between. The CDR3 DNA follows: TGTGCCAGCAGCTTGTCACCAGGGCTGTACAATGAGCAGTTCTTC. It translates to CASSLSPGLYNEQFF.

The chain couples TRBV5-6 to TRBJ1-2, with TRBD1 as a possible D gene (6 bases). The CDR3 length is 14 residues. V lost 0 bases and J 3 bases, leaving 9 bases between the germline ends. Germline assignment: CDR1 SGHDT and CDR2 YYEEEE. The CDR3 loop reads CASSLDRGYYGYTF. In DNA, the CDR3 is TGTGCCAGCAGCTTGGATAGGGGGTACTATGGCTACACCTTC.

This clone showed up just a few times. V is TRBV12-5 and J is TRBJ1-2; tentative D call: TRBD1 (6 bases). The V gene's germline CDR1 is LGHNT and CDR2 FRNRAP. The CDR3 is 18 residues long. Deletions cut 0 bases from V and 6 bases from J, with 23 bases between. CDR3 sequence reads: CASGLVLGGGPGFNGYTF. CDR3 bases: TGTGCTAGTGGTTTGGTACTCGGCGGGGGGCCGGGCTTTAATGGCTACACCTTC.

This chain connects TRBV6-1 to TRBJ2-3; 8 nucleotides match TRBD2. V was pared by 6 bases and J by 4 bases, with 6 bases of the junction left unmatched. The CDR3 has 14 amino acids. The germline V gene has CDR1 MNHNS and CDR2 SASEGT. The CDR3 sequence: CASRSSGRPDTQYF. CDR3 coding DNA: TGTGCCAGCAGGTCGAGCGGGAGACCAGATACGCAGTATTTT.